The 22 T cell receptor beta chains given below trace back to one sample, sequenced in a study of PD-L1 blockade in urothelial cancer. Indicated time point: peripheral blood 6 weeks after treatment start. The assay was immunoSEQ multiplex PCR, and TCRdb's table has in-frame clones only and misses some. The sample holds some 120,000 clones, around 89% seen once. The source was PBMCs, collected around atezolizumab (anti-PD-L1) treatment. The origin of the receptors is a man aged 55 to 69 with urothelial cancer.

The V and J genes are TRBV6-1 and TRBJ2-3; 10 bases map to TRBD1. V dropped 9 bases and J dropped 4; count of bases not matched to a gene: 4. The CDR3 totals 13 residues. The germline V gene has CDR1 MNHNS and CDR2 SASEGT. The CDR3 region is CASVTGGADTQYF. The CDR3 nucleotides are TGTGCCAGTGTGACAGGGGGCGCAGATACGCAGTATTTT.

V and J are TRBV15 and TRBJ2-1, with D possibly being TRBD1 (5 bases). The CDR3 covers 14 residues. V shed 8 bases and J shed 4 bases, with 15 bases lying between them. Per the germline V gene, CDR1 is LNHNV and CDR2 is YYDKDF (reference sequence). The CDR3: CATELAGRYNEQFF. The DNA of the CDR3 is TGTGCCACCGAGTTAGCAGGGCGTTACAATGAGCAGTTCTTC.

The chain joins TRBV5-4 to TRBJ2-1; no clear D gene. The V end was cut by 4 bases, the J end by 0 bases, with 8 bases between. CDR1 and CDR2 from the germline V gene are SGHNT and YYREEE (reference sequence). The CDR3 sequence is 14 residues long. CDR3 bases: TGTGCCAGCAGCCCCGTCGGCTCCTACAATGAGCAGTTCTTC. This sequence encodes CASSPVGSYNEQFF. Full variable domain (outside the CDR3, taken from reference TRBV5-4 and TRBJ2-1): ETGVTQSPTHLIKTRGQQVTLRCSSQSGHNTVSWYQQALGQGPQFIFQYYREEENGRGNFPPRFSGLQFPNYSSELNVNALELDDSALYLCASSPVGSYNEQFFGPGTRLTVL.

The chain is built from TRBV20-1 and TRBJ2-7; D not certain. V shed 7 bases and J shed 2 bases, with 9 bases lying between them. CDR1 is DFQATT and CDR2 is SNEGSKA in the germline V gene (reference sequence). This CDR3 region has 11 residues. CDR3 region: CSVKTTYEQYF. The CDR3 nucleotides read TGCAGTGTGAAAACAACCTACGAGCAGTACTTC.

This chain joins TRBV11-3 and TRBJ2-1; perhaps TRBD2 as D (6 bases). This CDR3 is 18 amino acids long. Germline assignment: CDR1 SGHNT and CDR2 YENEEA. Deletions cut 4 bases from V and 5 bases from J, with 24 bases between. In nucleotides, the CDR3 is TGTGCCAGCAGCTCCTCCTGGGGGGTAGCAAGGCCCGACAATGAGCAGTTCTTC. Its protein is CASSSSWGVARPDNEQFF.

Concerning this clone itself: At one end the junction does not follow the germline gene, possibly because of a read error. This chain uses TRBV28 with TRBJ1-1; maybe TRBD1 (6 bases). Per germline, CDR1 MDHEN and CDR2 SYDVKM. The CDR3 runs 14 residues. DNA of the CDR3: TGTGCCAGCAGCTTATGGACAGCGAACACTGAAGCTTTCTTT. Protein: CASSLWTANTEAFF.

The chain is built from TRBV6-1 and TRBJ2-7; 7 bases fit TRBD1. V shed 4 bases and J 3 bases; nucleotides not matched to a gene: 9. The CDR3 contains 15 residues. Germline V gene data show CDR1 as MNHNS and CDR2 as SASEGT. The CDR3 loop reads CASSAKSAGGYEQYF. CDR3 DNA: TGTGCCAGCAGTGCGAAGTCGGCAGGGGGCTACGAGCAGTACTTC.

V gene TRBV7-8 combines with J gene TRBJ2-3; 13 bases line up with TRBD2. This CDR3 is built from 16 residues. The V gene end was trimmed by 6 bases and the J gene end by 4 bases; junction bases not matched to a gene: 7. Germline V CDR1 and CDR2: SGHVS, FQNEAQ. The CDR3 loop is CASRATLAGGADTQYF. CDR3 nucleotide sequence: TGTGCCAGCAGAGCTACACTAGCGGGAGGGGCAGATACGCAGTATTTT.

The chain employs TRBV12-5 and TRBJ1-2; possibly TRBD1 for D (5 bases). The CDR3 totals 13 residues. The germline V and J ends were trimmed by 7 bases and 7 bases, with 16 bases remaining between them. The germline V gene encodes CDR1 LGHNT and CDR2 FRNRAP. The CDR3: CASAPPGPGGYTF. DNA of the CDR3: TGTGCTAGTGCCCCGCCAGGGCCCGGTGGCTACACCTTC.

The chain has TRBV15 and TRBJ2-2, with D unresolved. Trimming shortened V by 5 bases and J by 3 bases, and 7 bases separated the two germline ends. Germline V gene lookup returns CDR1 LNHNV and CDR2 YYDKDF (reference sequence). This CDR3 is 13 amino acids long. CDR3 protein: CATSEVHTGELFF. The CDR3 bases are TGTGCCACCAGCGAGGTGCACACCGGGGAGCTGTTTTTT.

This sequence joins TRBV6-1 and TRBJ1-5; 7 bases are shared with TRBD1. This CDR3 spans 14 amino acids. Unmatched junction bases numbered 12, after V lost 7 bases and J lost 9 bases. From germline, CDR1 is MNHNS and CDR2 SASEGT. This CDR3 is CASTTDRVTRPQHF. Written as DNA, the CDR3 is TGTGCCAGCACTACCGACAGGGTGACGAGGCCCCAGCATTTT.

The CDR3 DNA follows: TGCGCCAGTTCCTACGGGACAGGATACGAGCAGTACTTC. It translates to CASSYGTGYEQYF. The chain carries TRBV5-1 and TRBJ2-7; 8 positions agree with TRBD1. Germline V gene lookup returns CDR1 SGHRS and CDR2 YFSETQ. There are 13 residues in the CDR3. With 8 bases clipped from V and 4 bases from J, the junction kept 8 bases outside the gene matches.

This clone showed up many times. This chain uses TRBV9 with TRBJ2-3; D is ambiguous. V was clipped by 1 base and J by 6 bases, with 6 bases between them. Germline assignment: CDR1 SGDLS and CDR2 YYNGEE. The CDR3 length is 12 residues. The DNA for the CDR3 is TGTGCCAGCAGCGTAAACGGGGATACGCAGTATTTT. Translated: CASSVNGDTQYF.

The chain combines TRBV5-1 with TRBJ2-3; 15 bases map to TRBD2. The CDR3 length is 17 residues. V trimming: 4 bases; J trimming: 3 bases; junction bases outside the gene matches: 6. In germline, CDR1 is SGHRS, CDR2 YFSETQ. CDR3 bases: TGCGCCAGCAGCAGGACTAGCGGGAGGGCCCCAACAGATACGCAGTATTTT. Encoded protein: CASSRTSGRAPTDTQYF. The complete variable domain, with remaining parts taken from reference TRBV5-1 and TRBJ2-3, reads KAGVTQTPRYLIKTRGQQVTLSCSPISGHRSVSWYQQTPGQGLQFLFEYFSETQRNKGNFPGRFSGRQFSNSRSEMNVSTLELGDSALYLCASSRTSGRAPTDTQYFGPGTRLTVL.

V and J are TRBV10-1 and TRBJ1-3; 10 bases fit TRBD1. Germline V gives CDR1 WNHNN, CDR2 SYGVQD (reference sequence). The CDR3 sequence is 15 residues long. Unmatched junction bases numbered 3, after V lost 5 bases and J lost 2 bases. The CDR3 nucleotides are TGCGCCAGCAGTCCGGGACAGGGGACTGGAAACACCATATATTTT. Translated, it gives CASSPGQGTGNTIYF.

This rearrangement joins TRBV27 to TRBJ2-7, with 7 bases identical to TRBD2. This CDR3 has 16 amino acids. Germline lookup yields CDR1 MNHEY and CDR2 SMNVEV (reference sequence). Trimming took 2 bases from V and 0 from J; bases not matched to a gene: 7. Here the CDR3 DNA reads TGTGCCAGCAGTTTAACTCGTCTAGCGGACTCCTACGAGCAGTACTTC. Protein product: CASSLTRLADSYEQYF.

The V gene is TRBV30, the J gene TRBJ1-3, with 7 positions matching TRBD1. The J segment lost 0 bases and the V segment lost 0 bases, leaving 5 bases of the junction unmatched. CDR1 and CDR2 (germline): GTSNPN, SVGIG (reference sequence). The CDR3 consists of 16 residues. In nucleotides, the CDR3 is TGTGCCTGGAGTGTGAAAGGGGACAGCTCTGGAAACACCATATATTTT. Translating gives CAWSVKGDSSGNTIYF.

The chain has TRBV5-1 and TRBJ2-1, with TRBD1 matching 9 bases. This CDR3 region has 16 residues. Trimming at V came to 0 bases and at J to 5 bases, leaving 6 bases not matched to a gene. CDR1 SGHRS and CDR2 YFSETQ come from the germline V gene. CDR3: CASSLGGTGMDNEQFF. CDR3 nucleotides: TGCGCCAGCAGCTTGGGCGGGACAGGGATGGACAATGAGCAGTTCTTC.

This clone came up a few times. This sequence joins TRBV18 and TRBJ2-1; 9 bases map to TRBD2. This CDR3 spans 16 amino acids. Germline trimming cut 2 bases from V and 8 bases from J; bases unmatched to any gene: 10. CDR1 is KGHSH and CDR2 is LQKENI in the germline V gene. CDR3 protein: CASSPLGGGGFDEQFF. In nucleotides, the CDR3 is TGTGCCAGCTCACCATTGGGCGGGGGGGGCTTCGATGAGCAGTTCTTC.

CDR3 sequence reads: CASGRTGNTGELFF. As DNA, the CDR3 is TGCGCCAGCGGACGGACAGGGAACACCGGGGAGCTGTTTTTT. The rearrangement uses TRBV5-1 and TRBJ2-2; 7 positions match TRBD1. J gave up 1 base and V 7 bases, and 4 bases lay outside the gene matches. The CDR3 spans 14 residues. Germline CDR1 and CDR2: SGHRS and YFSETQ.

The rearrangement links TRBV5-1 to TRBJ1-1, with 8 bases lining up with TRBD1. The CDR3 has 14 amino acids. Per germline, CDR1 SGHRS and CDR2 YFSETQ. J gave up 3 bases and V 1 base, and 2 bases lay outside the gene matches. CDR3 residues: CASSLSGGDTEAFF. The CDR3, as DNA: TGCGCCAGCAGCTTGTCAGGGGGCGACACTGAAGCTTTCTTT.

This clone turned up a few times. This chain connects TRBV6-1 to TRBJ2-7; 7 bases are shared with TRBD2. Germline trimming cut 7 bases from V and 7 bases from J; bases unmatched to any gene: 16. Germline values: CDR1 MNHNS, CDR2 SASEGT. The CDR3 is made up of 15 amino acids. The CDR3 region is CASKGGGLQMGEQYF. For the CDR3, the DNA is TGTGCCAGCAAAGGCGGGGGACTCCAAATGGGGGAGCAGTACTTC.